The rows below give T cell receptor beta chains drawn from one sample of a study of shared clonotypes between healthy human individuals. The table came from immunoSEQ multiplex PCR; TCRdb's copy has only in-frame clones and leaves some out. Of under 850,000 clones listed, approximately 92% are singletons. The material sequenced was naive CD8+ T cells sorted from blood. All receptors come from a man aged 25 to 40 in good health. Each CDR3 is given with its conserved first and last residue. A D gene is named only where the DNA matches it firmly. Clone size is stated in some rows and not others, as once, few, many or a class when expanded.

d_gene,len,abundance,v_gene,j_gene,CDR3nt,CDR3aa
NA,17,NA,TRBV28,TRBJ2-5,TGTGCCAGCAGTTTCCCAGGGGAAGAAGGCTTTGGAGAGACCCAGTACTTC,CASSFPGEEGFGETQYF
NA,15,NA,TRBV5-1,TRBJ1-1,TGCGCCAGCAGCTCCCCACAGAGCATGAACACTGAAGCTTTCTTT,CASSSPQSMNTEAFF
NA,13,once,TRBV30,TRBJ2-5,TGTGCCTGGAGTAGCACGTACCAAGAGACCCAGTACTTC,CAWSSTYQETQYF
TRBD1,13,NA,TRBV10-2,TRBJ1-2,TGCGCCAGCTCGACAGGGGTCAACTATGGCTACACCTTC,CASSTGVNYGYTF
TRBD2,16,NA,TRBV5-1,TRBJ2-7,TGCGCCAGCAGCTTGGGGCTAGCGGGACCCTCCTACGAGCAGTACTTC,CASSLGLAGPSYEQYF
NA,13,once,TRBV7-6,TRBJ2-7,TGTGCCAGCAGCTTAGCGAGCTCCTACGAGCAGTACTTC,CASSLASSYEQYF
TRBD2,17,NA,TRBV15,TRBJ2-1,TGTGCCACCAGCAGTACTAGACTAGCGGGAGGAGACAATGAGCAGTTCTTC,CATSSTRLAGGDNEQFF
TRBD1,15,few,TRBV7-9,TRBJ1-4,TGTGCCAGCAGCTTAGTTCGGACAGGGGTTGAAAAACTGTTTTTT,CASSLVRTGVEKLFF
NA,13,NA,TRBV27,TRBJ2-7,TGTGCCAGCAGTCATCGACAGACCTACGAGCAGTACTTC,CASSHRQTYEQYF
NA,14,NA,TRBV10-3,TRBJ2-5,TGTGCCATCAGTGATTCCAAGGCCGAAGAGACCCAGTACTTC,CAISDSKAEETQYF
NA,14,NA,TRBV28,TRBJ2-7,TGTGCCAGCAGTGGACCCGGGGTCTCCTACGAGCAGTACTTC,CASSGPGVSYEQYF
TRBD1,14,NA,TRBV9,TRBJ2-1,TGTGCCAGCAGCAACGACAGGGGTGACAATGAGCAGTTCTTC,CASSNDRGDNEQFF
NA,16,NA,TRBV9,TRBJ2-2,TGTGCCAGCAGCCCCTCCAGGTGGAAGAACACCGGGGAGCTGTTTTTT,CASSPSRWKNTGELFF
TRBD2,17,NA,TRBV7-6,TRBJ2-3,TGTGCCAGCAGCCGGACTAGCGGAGGAGGGAACACAGATACGCAGTATTTT,CASSRTSGGGNTDTQYF
NA,14,NA,TRBV21-1,TRBJ2-7,TGTGCCAGCAGCAAACTCCCCGACGGCCACGAGCAGTACTTC,CASSKLPDGHEQYF
TRBD1,15,few,TRBV14,TRBJ2-7,TGTGCCAGCAGCCAATGGGACAGCAAGGACTACGAGCAGTACTTC,CASSQWDSKDYEQYF
NA,14,NA,TRBV5-5,TRBJ1-2,TGTGCCAGCAGCATATGGGACGACCCCTATGGCTACACCTTC,CASSIWDDPYGYTF
TRBD1,16,NA,TRBV6-1,TRBJ1-5,TGTGCCAGCAGTGTCAGGGGGCGTAATAACAATCAGCCCCAGCATTTT,CASSVRGRNNNQPQHF
TRBD1,14,NA,TRBV28,TRBJ2-3,TGTGCCAGCAATGGACAGGGCCCACCAGATACGCAGTATTTT,CASNGQGPPDTQYF